This passage covers 29 T cell receptor beta chains from one sample sequenced in a study of blood T cell repertoires in COVID-19. Profiling relied on immunoSEQ multiplex PCR, and the TCRdb table lists in-frame clones only, not all of them. The sample shows 260,000 or so clones, about four fifths of them seen only once. Sequenced input: peripheral blood. These receptors originate from a woman older than 75 with COVID-19, enrolled during active disease.

The rearrangement joins TRBV7-9 to TRBJ2-3; 7 bases map to TRBD1. The ends lost 1 base at V and 4 bases at J; junction bases unmatched: 8. The CDR3 extends over 16 amino acids. From germline, CDR1 is SEHNR and CDR2 FQNEAQ (reference sequence). This chain's CDR3 is CASSLDRGAWPDTQYF. Here the CDR3 DNA reads TGTGCCAGCAGCTTAGACAGGGGAGCGTGGCCAGATACGCAGTATTTT. Full variable domain (outside the CDR3, taken from reference TRBV7-9 and TRBJ2-3): DTGVSQNPRHKITKRGQNVTFRCDPISEHNRLYWYRQTLGQGPEFLTYFQNEAQLEKSRLLSDRFSAERPKGSFSTLEIQRTEQGDSAMYLCASSLDRGAWPDTQYFGPGTRLTVL.

The chain combines TRBV5-1 with TRBJ1-1; D gene ambiguous. The germline CDR1 and CDR2 sequences are SGHRS and YFSETQ. The CDR3 covers 13 residues. Trimming cost V 6 bases and J 2 bases, with 11 bases left between them. CDR3 sequence reads: CASNGPLNTEAFF. The CDR3 nucleotides read TGCGCCAGCAACGGTCCTTTAAACACTGAAGCTTTCTTT.

The genes are TRBV9 and TRBJ1-2, with D possibly matching TRBD1 (5 bases). V was shortened by 5 bases and J by 8 bases, with 22 bases between the two germline ends. Germline assignment: CDR1 SGDLS and CDR2 YYNGEE. The CDR3 has 15 amino acids. The CDR3: CASSWGEGTGEGYTF. CDR3 in DNA: TGTGCCAGCAGTTGGGGAGAGGGGACTGGAGAAGGCTACACCTTC.

This clone has a single count. The rearrangement links TRBV19 to TRBJ2-7; weak D call: TRBD2 (6 bases). Germline V CDR1 and CDR2: LNHDA, SQIVND (reference sequence). CDR3 length: 13 amino acids. The V and J ends lost 9 bases and 3 bases respectively, with 15 bases between them. CDR3 loop: CASSPFSGYEQYF. The CDR3 nucleotides read TGTGCCAGCTCCCCATTTAGCGGCTACGAGCAGTACTTC.

In DNA form, the CDR3 reads TGTGCCAGCAGCGGGGGGAACGGCGTCAACGTCCTGACTTTC. Its translation is CASSGGNGVNVLTF. V gene TRBV7-2 combines with J gene TRBJ2-6; the D gene is possibly TRBD2 (6 bases). Trimming took off 5 bases at V and 9 bases at J, with 14 bases between the two ends. There are 14 residues in the CDR3. Germline V CDR1 and CDR2: SGHTA, FQGNSA.

The chain uses TRBV3-1 (or the pseudogene TRBV3-2) and TRBJ2-2; 12 bases are shared with TRBD2. Trimming at V came to 4 bases and at J to 0 bases, leaving 12 bases not matched to a gene. Germline loops: CDR1 LGHDT, CDR2 YNNKEL (reference sequence). The CDR3 extends over 20 amino acids. CDR3 residues: CASSPTGTSGSRPNTGELFF. CDR3 nucleotide sequence: TGTGCCAGCAGCCCTACTGGGACTAGCGGGTCCCGACCGAACACCGGGGAGCTGTTTTTT.

The genes are TRBV5-1 and TRBJ1-1; maybe TRBD1 (6 bases). Trimming stripped 4 bases from V and 4 bases from J, with 17 bases between. This CDR3 has 15 residues. The V gene's germline CDR1 is SGHRS and CDR2 YFSETQ. The CDR3 DNA reads TGCGCCAGCAGCGGATCCAGGGGCGCGCTCACTGAAGCTTTCTTT. Translated: CASSGSRGALTEAFF.

The chain is built from TRBV9 and TRBJ1-4; D might be TRBD1 (6 bases). Germline values: CDR1 SGDLS, CDR2 YYNGEE. Trimming cost V 6 bases and J 0 bases, with 12 bases left between them. This CDR3 region has 15 residues. The CDR3 DNA reads as TGTGCCAGCACTAGGGGGGGCACAACTAATGAAAAACTGTTTTTT. It yields the protein CASTRGGTTNEKLFF.

The chain employs TRBV6-5 and TRBJ2-7; D gene uncertain. V lost 6 bases and J 0 bases, leaving 12 bases between the germline ends. The CDR3 is made up of 14 amino acids. Germline loops: CDR1 MNHEY, CDR2 SVGAGI. The CDR3 sequence: CASRPGLSSYEQYF. Written as DNA, the CDR3 is TGTGCCAGCAGGCCGGGTTTGAGCTCCTACGAGCAGTACTTC.

As to this clone: Other DNA sequences from this sample encode an identical CDR3 as well. The chain links TRBV5-1 to TRBJ1-1; no definite D call. This CDR3 has 11 residues. CDR1 SGHRS and CDR2 YFSETQ come from the germline V gene. With 4 bases removed from V and 5 bases from J, the gap between germline ends came to 6 bases. DNA for the CDR3: TGCGCCAGCAGCAGAGGGACTGAAGCTTTCTTT. Its translation: CASSRGTEAFF.

The J gene is TRBJ2-7, the V gene TRBV30, with a tentative D call TRBD1 (5 bases). Looked up from germline, CDR1 is GTSNPN and CDR2 is SVGIG (reference sequence). The length of the CDR3 is 13 residues. V was clipped by 4 bases and J by 7 bases, with 17 bases between them. The CDR3 is CAWNRKGFGEQYF. The CDR3 DNA reads as TGTGCCTGGAACCGAAAGGGGTTCGGGGAGCAGTACTTC.

This clone has a single count. The genes are TRBV15 and TRBJ1-1; TRBD1 might be the D (5 bases). The CDR3 has 13 residues. From germline, CDR1 is LNHNV and CDR2 YYDKDF (reference sequence). Trimming removed 2 bases at V and 5 bases at J, with 9 bases between. In DNA, the CDR3 is TGTGCCACCAGCAGATCCAGGGCTACTGAAGCTTTCTTT. This codes for CATSRSRATEAFF.

The V and J genes are TRBV6-5 and TRBJ2-7, with 7 bases aligning to TRBD2. The germline V gene has CDR1 MNHEY and CDR2 SVGAGI. This CDR3 region has 16 residues. J lost 4 bases, V lost 0 bases, and 9 bases had no gene match. The DNA for the CDR3 is TGTGCCAGCAGTTACTCTGGGGGGGGACCCTTTTACGAGCAGTACTTC. Its protein is CASSYSGGGPFYEQYF.

The CDR3 DNA follows: TGTGCCAGCAGTTTATCCCGGGACAGGGGAAGGGTCGGGGAGCTGTTTTTT. Its protein product is CASSLSRDRGRVGELFF. V is TRBV28 and J is TRBJ2-2; 10 bases match TRBD1. This CDR3 spans 17 amino acids. Germline CDR1 MDHEN, CDR2 SYDVKM. V lost 1 base to trimming and J lost 7 bases; unmatched junction nucleotides: 9.

This sequence joins TRBV24-1 and TRBJ2-2; a weak D match, TRBD2 (5 bases). The CDR3 has 15 residues. V gave up 3 bases and J gave up 4 bases, with 11 bases separating them. The germline gives CDR1 KGHDR, CDR2 SFDVKD. The CDR3 DNA follows: TGTGCCACCAGTGATGCCGGACTGAGCACCGGGGAGCTGTTTTTT. Translated: CATSDAGLSTGELFF.

A single count supports this clone. The chain recombines TRBV4-1 with TRBJ1-3, with D unclear. The germline V and J ends were trimmed by 0 bases and 3 bases, with 15 bases remaining between them. CDR1 is MGHRA, CDR2 YSYEKL, per germline. This CDR3 is built from 17 residues. The CDR3 region is CASSQDFSPIGGNTIYF. For the CDR3, the DNA is TGCGCCAGCAGCCAAGATTTTTCCCCCATCGGTGGAAACACCATATATTTT.

This clone was seen a handful of times. The rearrangement joins TRBV5-1 to TRBJ1-4, with TRBD1 matching 7 bases. CDR1 is SGHRS and CDR2 is YFSETQ in the germline V gene. CDR3 size: 16 residues. The junction had 5 bases not matched to a gene; V was cut back by 3 bases and J by 0 bases. In DNA form, the CDR3 reads TGCGCCAGCAGCTGGACAGGCCTTGCAACTAATGAAAAACTGTTTTTT. Its translation is CASSWTGLATNEKLFF.

CDR3 in DNA: TGTGCCAGCAGCTTAGATCGCCGGGACAGGGAGGGGGGAGCTTTCTTT. Protein sequence: CASSLDRRDREGGAFF. The chain uses TRBV11-2 and TRBJ1-1; 9 bases agree with TRBD1. Germline V gene sequence: CDR1 SGHAT, CDR2 FQNNGV. This CDR3 region has 16 residues. Trimming cost V 0 bases and J 10 bases; bases outside gene matches: 12.

The J gene is TRBJ1-5, the V gene TRBV21-1; the listed D gene, TRBD1, was not tested against the DNA. TRBV21-1 is given as a pseudogene. This CDR3 is built from 14 residues. The CDR3 loop reads CASTAGIRDQPQHF. CDR3 nucleotide sequence: TGTGCCAGCACCGCAGGGATTAGGGATCAGCCCCAGCATTTT.

This chain links TRBV7-9 with TRBJ1-5; D possibly corresponds to TRBD1 (6 bases). V lost 5 bases and J lost 5, with 22 bases in between. The germline V gene encodes CDR1 SEHNR and CDR2 FQNEAQ (reference sequence). The CDR3 sequence is 17 residues long. The CDR3 bases are TGTGCCAGCAGCCTGGAGGCGGCAAGGGGGGGAGATCAGCCCCAGCATTTT. As protein: CASSLEAARGGDQPQHF.

V is TRBV19 and J is TRBJ2-7; TRBD2 agrees at 8 bases. V was pared by 4 bases and J by 4 bases, with 9 bases of the junction left unmatched. Germline V gives CDR1 LNHDA, CDR2 SQIVND (reference sequence). CDR3 length: 15 residues. The CDR3 DNA reads TGTGCCAGTAGTAGGAGTAGCGGGAACCTATACGAGCAGTACTTC. As protein: CASSRSSGNLYEQYF.

The chain joins TRBV6-5 to TRBJ1-1, with 7 bases aligning to TRBD1. Unmatched junction bases numbered 8, after V lost 6 bases and J lost 13 bases. The CDR3 loop spans 11 amino acids. Germline V gene lookup returns CDR1 MNHEY and CDR2 SVGAGI. In DNA, the CDR3 is TGTGCCAGCAGAGGCGACAGGGCACATTTCTTT. Translated, it gives CASRGDRAHFF.

This clone has a single count. Other DNA sequences in this sample translate to the same CDR3. The genes are TRBV6-2 or TRBV6-3 and TRBJ2-2, with a weak D call TRBD2 (5 bases). Germline V CDR1 and CDR2: MNHEY, SVGEGT. CDR3 size: 11 residues. The ends were cut back, 5 bases at V and 11 bases at J, with 9 bases in the middle. Here the CDR3 reads CASSRREELFF. DNA of the CDR3: TGTGCCAGCAGTCGCCGGGAAGAGCTGTTTTTT.

The chain has TRBV3-1 (or the pseudogene TRBV3-2) and TRBJ1-6; D may be TRBD1 (6 bases). The V gene's germline CDR1 is LGHDT and CDR2 YNNKEL (reference sequence). CDR3 length equals 16 residues. V was pared by 1 base and J by 6 bases, with 13 bases between. The CDR3 region is CASSQGTAVPNSPLHF. As DNA, the CDR3 is TGTGCCAGCAGCCAAGGGACAGCAGTTCCTAATTCACCCCTCCACTTT.

This clone was counted a single time. V gene TRBV6-2 or TRBV6-3 combines with J gene TRBJ2-1, with D possibly being TRBD2 (6 bases). This CDR3 has 16 amino acids. The V gene's germline CDR1 is MNHEY and CDR2 SVGEGT. With 4 bases removed from V and 6 bases from J, the gap between germline ends came to 19 bases. CDR3 in amino acids: CASSSAGLGVGNEQFF. The CDR3 nucleotides are TGTGCCAGCAGTTCCGCGGGACTCGGGGTTGGCAATGAGCAGTTCTTC.

V usage is TRBV29-1 and J usage is TRBJ2-3; D remains ambiguous. The CDR3 has 15 amino acids. The germline gives CDR1 SQVTM, CDR2 ANQGSEA. Deletions cut 4 bases from V and 1 base from J, with 15 bases between. CDR3 DNA sequence: TGCAGCGTTGCTGATGCGGTCATCGGCACAGATACGCAGTATTTT. Encoded protein: CSVADAVIGTDTQYF.

The genes are TRBV19 and TRBJ1-6; TRBD1 matches 9 bases. After removal of 6 bases from V and 6 bases from J, the junction contained 6 bases not matched to a gene. Per germline, CDR1 LNHDA and CDR2 SQIVND (reference sequence). This CDR3 has 15 amino acids. DNA of the CDR3: TGTGCCAGTAGACGACAGGGGGAGGCTAATTCACCCCTCCACTTT. Its protein is CASRRQGEANSPLHF.

The chain combines TRBV27 with TRBJ1-6, with D tentatively TRBD1 (6 bases). Germline loops: CDR1 MNHEY, CDR2 SMNVEV (reference sequence). CDR3 length: 12 residues. V was pared by 10 bases and J by 6 bases, with 10 bases between. The CDR3 nucleotides are TGTGCCACCGGACAGATTAATTCACCCCTCCACTTT. Its protein is CATGQINSPLHF.

The chain is built from TRBV3-1 (or the pseudogene TRBV3-2) and TRBJ2-5; 7 nucleotides match TRBD1. The V gene's germline CDR1 is LGHDT and CDR2 YNNKEL (reference sequence). J was trimmed by 1 base and V by 1 base; bases with no gene match: 9. The CDR3 has 17 residues. CDR3 bases: TGTGCCAGCAGCCAAGTAAGTTCGGACAGGCTCCAAGAGACCCAGTACTTC. Translation: CASSQVSSDRLQETQYF.